This TCR beta chain was captured by sequencing in a study of regulatory T cells in long-lasting Graves disease. Whole-study context: Graves' patients, newly diagnosed, had taken antithyroid drugs under 3 months. Study outcomes and limitations: The TCR repertoire of persistent Graves' patients was less diverse than that of newly diagnosed ones.

The CDR3 covers 17 residues. CDR1 LGHDT and CDR2 YNNKEL come from the germline V gene (reference sequence). V gave up 0 bases and J gave up 6 bases; unmatched junction bases: 13. Described time point: newly diagnosed GD, antithyroid drugs for less than 3 months. Generation of the TCR library employed RNA extracted from PBMCs. Points on this clonotype: What it binds is unknown.

Arm-PCR of CDR3 regions and iRepertoire HTBI primers were used to build TCR beta libraries. In TCRdb, the multiplex PCR reads were re-called with MiXCR into one record per CDR3 protein. Of 350,000 to 450,000 distinct CDR3 sequences listed, about 15% are singletons. This sample was shared with a second study, whose subject was T cells in Graves' hyperthyroidism and ophthalmopathy.

Here the sequenced sample was peripheral blood mononuclear cells (PBMCs), taken at new diagnosis, from a patient treated with antithyroid drugs. The V gene is TRBV3-1, the J gene TRBJ2-7; TRBD1 aligns across 8 bases. This receptor was taken from a woman aged 40 to 50 with Graves disease. In nucleotides, the CDR3 is TGTGCCAGCAGCCAAGATCTTCCAGGACAGGGTGCCCCCGAGCAGTACTTC. As protein: CASSQDLPGQGAPEQYF.